This T cell receptor beta chain stems from a study of T cell changes during pregnancy in multiple sclerosis. Assay: immunoSEQ multiplex PCR; the TCRdb copy retains only in-frame clones and omits some. This sample has about 56,000 clones, with around 90% found just once. V was pared by 2 bases and J by 4 bases, with 3 bases of the junction left unmatched. This CDR3 spans 15 amino acids. Germline CDR1 MNHNY, CDR2 SVGAGI (reference sequence). The rearrangement uses TRBV6-6 and TRBJ2-5; 11 bases are shared with TRBD1. The material sequenced was CD4+ T cells from peripheral blood mononuclear cells, taken in the third trimester of pregnancy. This receptor was taken from a female donor with multiple sclerosis, enrolled in a pregnancy study. CDR3 in DNA: TGTGCCAGCAGTTACGGGGGACAGGGGGGAGAGACCCAGTACTTC. Encoded protein: CASSYGGQGGETQYF.